The 20 T cell receptor beta chains presented below share a single source sample, sequenced in a study of spatial heterogeneity in lung cancer. Study outcomes and limitations: Expanded alpha and beta TCR counts within tumors tracked tumor mutation counts.

From the 5' RACE reads, TCRdb called clonotypes with MiXCR, one entry per CDR3 protein. This sample has about 9,800 distinct CDR3 sequences, with over 6% found just once. Their cognate antigens are unknown. As to time point: sample taken at primary tumor resection. The sequenced sample was lung tumor tissue, obtained at surgery. These receptors originate from a male donor with early-stage non-small cell lung cancer.

This clonotype was observed at least ten times. This beta chain is an unintended read in a library built for alpha chains; its size means little. J is TRBJ1-5 and V is TRBV2, with D tentatively TRBD1 (5 bases). Germline CDR1 reads SNHLY; CDR2 reads FYNNEI. Deletions cut 3 bases from V and 2 bases from J, with 14 bases between. The length of the CDR3 is 16 residues. This CDR3 reads CASSEITGSGNQPQHF. DNA of the CDR3: TGTGCCAGCAGTGAGATAACAGGATCCGGCAATCAGCCCCAGCATTTT.

This clonotype appeared many times. The size of this beta chain means little, since it is a stray read in a library made for alpha chains. V is TRBV6-2 or TRBV6-3 and J is TRBJ1-1; 7 bases agree with TRBD1. Trimming at V came to 8 bases and at J to 0 bases, leaving 6 bases not matched to a gene. CDR3 length equals 14 residues. Germline V gives CDR1 MNHEY, CDR2 SVGEGT. The DNA of the CDR3 is TGTGCCAGCTCCAGAGGGGGCATGAACACTGAAGCTTTCTTT. Protein product: CASSRGGMNTEAFF.

By share, this clonotype ranks as medium-sized. This beta chain was picked up by a library intended for alpha chains and is off target, so its count carries little meaning. The rearrangement links TRBV5-6 to TRBJ1-1; the D gene is possibly TRBD1 (6 bases). The germline V gene has CDR1 SGHDT and CDR2 YYEEEE. The ends were cut back, 1 base at V and 7 bases at J, with 14 bases in the middle. The CDR3 spans 14 residues. The CDR3 region has the DNA TGTGCCAGCAGCTTGTCCAGGGGAGGGAGTGAAGCTTTCTTT. Translating gives CASSLSRGGSEAFF.

With respect to this clonotype: This beta chain came through as a stray read in a library set up for alpha chains, and its size says little. The rearrangement links TRBV9 to TRBJ1-1; D not certain. The CDR3 has 13 residues. V was clipped by 4 bases and J by 4 bases, with 11 bases between them. The germline V gene has CDR1 SGDLS and CDR2 YYNGEE. Written as DNA, the CDR3 is TGTGCCAGCAGCCTAGCTCCCGGCACTGAAGCTTTCTTT. Protein: CASSLAPGTEAFF.

At least ten counts were recorded for this clonotype. This beta chain turned up in a library designed for alpha chains; as an off-target read, its abundance says little. The chain recombines TRBV20-1 with TRBJ2-3, with a possible D match to TRBD1 (6 bases). Trimming left V 6 bases short and J 1 base short, with 8 bases between. The germline V gene has CDR1 DFQATT and CDR2 SNEGSKA (reference sequence). The CDR3 consists of 12 residues. For the CDR3, the DNA is TGCAGTGCGGGGGCCCGCACAGATACGCAGTATTTT. Translating it yields CSAGARTDTQYF.

This clonotype was counted ten times or more. For a library built for alpha chains, this beta chain is a stray read; little rests on its size. The chain carries TRBV18 and TRBJ2-5; 10 nucleotides line up with TRBD1. This CDR3 has 16 residues. With V trimmed by 5 bases and J by 2 bases, 8 bases remained unmatched. Germline V gene sequence: CDR1 KGHSH, CDR2 LQKENI. The CDR3 loop is CASSTGTGALQETQYF. CDR3 DNA: TGTGCCAGCTCAACGGGGACAGGGGCGTTACAAGAGACCCAGTACTTC.

The sample holds many counts of this clonotype. With the library built for alpha chains, this beta chain is off target and its frequency is not meaningful. This rearrangement joins TRBV11-3 to TRBJ2-1; D not resolved. V lost 2 bases and J 15 bases, leaving 8 bases between the germline ends. CDR3 length: 10 residues. Germline CDR1 SGHNT, CDR2 YENEEA. The CDR3 DNA is TGTGCCAGCAGCTTAATTGCCCCGTTCTTC. Translated, it gives CASSLIAPFF.

This clonotype was seen many times. Little can be read into the size of this beta chain, an off-target read in a library designed for alpha chains. V and J are TRBV7-2 and TRBJ2-3, with 8 bases aligning to TRBD2. CDR1 SGHTA and CDR2 FQGNSA come from the germline V gene. V dropped 5 bases and J dropped 3; count of bases not matched to a gene: 7. This CDR3 contains 15 residues. The CDR3 region has the DNA TGTGCCAGCAGCATGCCTAGCGGGCTTACAGATACGCAGTATTTT. Protein product: CASSMPSGLTDTQYF.

Many counts were recorded for this clonotype. As an off-target read in a library built for alpha chains, this beta chain has a frequency of little significance. CDR3 residues: CASSTRTGPDTQYF. CDR3 DNA: TGTGCCAGCAGCACCCGGACAGGACCAGATACGCAGTATTTT. The rearrangement uses TRBV11-3 and TRBJ2-3; TRBD1 agrees at 7 bases. Per the germline V gene, CDR1 is SGHNT and CDR2 is YENEEA. V lost 5 bases, J lost 4 bases, and 6 bases stayed unmatched. The CDR3 spans 14 residues.

There are many counts of this clonotype. A library prepared for alpha chains yielded this beta chain as an off-target read; its size is of little meaning. CDR3 sequence (DNA): TGTGCCAGCAGCCCAGACACCGGGGAGCTGTTTTTT. Translation gives CASSPDTGELFF. The chain joins TRBV9 to TRBJ2-2; D remains unclear. V was shortened by 4 bases and J by 3 bases, with 4 bases between the two germline ends. This CDR3 region has 12 residues. The germline gives CDR1 SGDLS, CDR2 YYNGEE.

This clonotype is categorized as medium-sized (0.01 to 0.1%). This beta chain lies outside the target of a library built for alpha chains; its clone size means little. The chain recombines TRBV6-6 with TRBJ1-1; D unclear. This CDR3 is built from 17 residues. Germline V CDR1 and CDR2: MNHNY, SVGAGI (reference sequence). Trimming took off 0 bases at V and 11 bases at J, with 25 bases between the two ends. The CDR3 region is CASSYSSRSQAQEGAFF. The CDR3 DNA is TGTGCCAGCAGTTACTCGAGTCGGTCACAAGCCCAAGAGGGTGCTTTCTTT.

This clonotype was detected many times. For a library built for alpha chains, this beta chain is a stray read; little rests on its size. V gene TRBV28 combines with J gene TRBJ1-4; no clear D gene. This CDR3 spans 17 amino acids. Germline loops: CDR1 MDHEN, CDR2 SYDVKM. V was cut by 4 bases and J by 3 bases, with 18 bases left in between. The CDR3 DNA follows: TGTGCCAGCAGTTCCCGACCCTACCGGGCCCCTAATGAAAAACTGTTTTTT. The encoded protein is CASSSRPYRAPNEKLFF.

This clonotype was counted at least ten times. Found in a library prepared for alpha chains, this beta chain is an off-target read, and its abundance has little meaning. The V gene is TRBV9, the J gene TRBJ1-1; tentatively, D is TRBD1 (6 bases). The length of the CDR3 is 14 residues. Trimming removed 2 bases at V and 7 bases at J, with 15 bases between. Looked up from germline, CDR1 is SGDLS and CDR2 is YYNGEE. The CDR3 bases are TGTGCCAGCAGCGTGTACTCACAGGGAGGTGAAGCTTTCTTT. Translating it yields CASSVYSQGGEAFF.

A remark on this clonotype: The junction shows a germline mismatch at one end, possibly a read error. Found in a library prepared for alpha chains, this beta chain is an off-target read, and its abundance has little meaning. The rearrangement joins TRBV25-1 to TRBJ2-2; no firm D call. This CDR3 is built from 14 residues. Germline V gene sequence: CDR1 MGHDK, CDR2 SYGVNS. CDR3 nucleotide sequence: TGTGCCAGCAGTATTTCGCAACACACCTGGGAGCTGTTTTTT. This sequence encodes CASSISQHTWELFF.

As regards this clonotype: This beta chain is an unintended read in a library built for alpha chains; its size means little. V is TRBV6-2 or TRBV6-3 and J is TRBJ2-7; D possibly uses TRBD1 or TRBD2 (5 bases each). Germline V gives CDR1 MNHEY, CDR2 SVGEGT. This CDR3 comprises 13 residues. V was cut by 6 bases and J by 2 bases, with 11 bases left in between. The CDR3 sequence: CASSRDATYEQYF. The CDR3 bases are TGTGCCAGCAGCCGGGACGCCACCTACGAGCAGTACTTC.

This clonotype has ten or more counts. Little can be read into the size of this beta chain, an off-target read in a library designed for alpha chains. The chain has TRBV5-6 and TRBJ1-5, with TRBD1 matching over 9 bases. Germline CDR1 reads SGHDT; CDR2 reads YYEEEE. The trim removed 4 bases at V and 5 bases at J, leaving 7 bases unmatched. The CDR3 length is 15 residues. The CDR3 spells CASSRRTGVHQPQHF. The CDR3 DNA follows: TGTGCCAGCAGCCGTCGGACAGGGGTCCATCAGCCCCAGCATTTT.

In this sample, this clonotype turned up many times. Found in a library prepared for alpha chains, this beta chain is an off-target read, and its abundance has little meaning. The rearrangement uses TRBV5-1 and TRBJ2-5; 7 bases are shared with TRBD1. The CDR3 spans 16 residues. Germline V CDR1 and CDR2: SGHRS, YFSETQ. After removal of 2 bases from V and 5 bases from J, the junction contained 12 bases not matched to a gene. This chain's CDR3 is CASSLQGGGGTETQYF. For the CDR3, the DNA is TGCGCCAGCAGCTTACAAGGGGGCGGAGGTACGGAGACCCAGTACTTC.

This clonotype qualifies as medium-sized. This beta chain is an off-target read within a library intended for alpha chains, so its frequency means little. This chain uses TRBV20-1 with TRBJ1-2; D gene ambiguous. There are 17 residues in the CDR3. Deletions cut 6 bases from V and 1 base from J, with 24 bases between. From germline, CDR1 is DFQATT and CDR2 SNEGSKA (reference sequence). The CDR3 region is CSASYPIAGLRNYGYTF. CDR3 DNA: TGCAGTGCCAGTTACCCTATTGCAGGACTACGTAACTATGGCTACACCTTC.

This clonotype was seen at least ten times. This beta chain turned up in a library designed for alpha chains; as an off-target read, its abundance says little. This chain joins TRBV14 and TRBJ2-5, with D unresolved. The CDR3 contains 12 residues. CDR1 and CDR2 (germline): SGHDN, FVKESK. The ends were cut back, 0 bases at V and 5 bases at J, with 4 bases in the middle. CDR3 region: CASSQDWETQYF. CDR3 coding DNA: TGTGCCAGCAGCCAAGACTGGGAGACCCAGTACTTC.

This clonotype was observed at least ten times. This beta chain turned up in a library designed for alpha chains; as an off-target read, its abundance says little. The chain has TRBV7-3 and TRBJ1-1; D is uncertain. Trimming pared 0 bases from V and 0 bases from J, leaving 2 bases between. Per germline, CDR1 SGHTA and CDR2 FQGTGA. There are 13 residues in the CDR3. This CDR3 reads CASSLTLNTEAFF. In DNA, the CDR3 is TGTGCCAGCAGCTTAACCTTGAACACTGAAGCTTTCTTT.